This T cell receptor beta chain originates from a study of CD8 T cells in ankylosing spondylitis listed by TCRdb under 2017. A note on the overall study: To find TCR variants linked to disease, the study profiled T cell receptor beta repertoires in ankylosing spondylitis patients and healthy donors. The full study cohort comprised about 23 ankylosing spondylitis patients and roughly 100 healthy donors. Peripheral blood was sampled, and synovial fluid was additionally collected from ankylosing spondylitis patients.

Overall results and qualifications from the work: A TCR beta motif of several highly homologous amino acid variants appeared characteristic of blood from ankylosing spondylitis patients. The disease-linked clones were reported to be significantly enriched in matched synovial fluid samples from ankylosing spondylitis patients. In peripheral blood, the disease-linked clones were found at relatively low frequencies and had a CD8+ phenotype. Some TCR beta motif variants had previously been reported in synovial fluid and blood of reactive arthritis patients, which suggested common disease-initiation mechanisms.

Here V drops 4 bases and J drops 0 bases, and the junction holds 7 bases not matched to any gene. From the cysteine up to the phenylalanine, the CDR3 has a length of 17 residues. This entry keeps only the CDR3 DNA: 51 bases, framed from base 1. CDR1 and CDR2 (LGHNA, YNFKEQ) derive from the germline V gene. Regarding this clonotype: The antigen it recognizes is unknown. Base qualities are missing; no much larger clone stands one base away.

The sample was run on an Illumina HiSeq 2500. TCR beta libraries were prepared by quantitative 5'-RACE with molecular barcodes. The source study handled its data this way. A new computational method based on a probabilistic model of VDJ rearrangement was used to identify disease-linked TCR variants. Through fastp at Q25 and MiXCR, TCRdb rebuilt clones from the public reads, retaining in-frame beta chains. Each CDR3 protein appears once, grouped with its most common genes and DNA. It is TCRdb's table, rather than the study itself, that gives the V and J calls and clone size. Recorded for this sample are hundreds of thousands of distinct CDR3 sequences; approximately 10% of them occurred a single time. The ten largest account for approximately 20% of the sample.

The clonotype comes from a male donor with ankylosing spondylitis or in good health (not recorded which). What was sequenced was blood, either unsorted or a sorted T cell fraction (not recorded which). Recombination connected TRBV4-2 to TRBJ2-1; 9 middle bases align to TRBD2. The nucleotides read TGTGCCAGCAGCCGCGGGAGGGGGGACCACTCCTACAATGAGCAGTTCTTC. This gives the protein CASSRGRGDHSYNEQFF.